This T cell receptor (beta chain) stems from a study of cytomegalovirus exposure and HLA in healthy donors. 13 Jbeta primers and 60 Vbeta primers were used for the PCR. Libraries were prepared by immunoSEQ multiplex PCR; TCRdb keeps only in-frame clonotypes and omits some of them. The profile shows more than 140,000 clones, around 80% of them singletons. This CDR3 is built from 14 residues. Per the germline V gene, CDR1 is MNHEY and CDR2 is SMNVEV (reference sequence). V lost 5 bases and J lost 1, with 10 bases in between. The rearrangement joins TRBV27 to TRBJ2-3; a weak D match, TRBD1 (6 bases). The receptor was isolated from a man aged 18 to 30 in good health and CMV-seropositive. Sample: PBMCs. CDR3 sequence reads: CASSEDSRTDTQYF. The CDR3 region has the DNA TGTGCCAGCAGTGAGGACAGCCGCACAGATACGCAGTATTTT.